The 16 T cell receptor beta chains reported below all come from one sample, sequenced in a study of control samples from healthy donors and cancer patients. Sequenced by immunoSEQ multiplex PCR; TCRdb stores in-frame clones only, minus some. The table records some 130,000 clones, about 90% of them present only once. Specimen: blood. Source of these receptors: a woman aged 50 to 65 in good health.

The chain links TRBV6-6 to TRBJ1-1, with D possibly being TRBD1 (5 bases). Per germline, CDR1 MNHNY and CDR2 SVGAGI (reference sequence). Trimming took off 6 bases at V and 3 bases at J, with 14 bases between the two ends. The CDR3 runs 14 residues. The CDR3 DNA is TGTGCCAGCAGAGATTCAGGGATGCACACTGAAGCTTTCTTT. Translating gives CASRDSGMHTEAFF.

The table lists this clone with a count of one. The chain uses TRBV4-1 and TRBJ2-5; D perhaps matches TRBD1 (6 bases). The germline V gene encodes CDR1 MGHRA and CDR2 YSYEKL. The CDR3 extends over 15 amino acids. V lost 7 bases and J lost 2, with 17 bases in between. For the CDR3, the DNA is TGCGCCAGCACCCGAAAACAGGGATGGCAAGAGACCCAGTACTTC. Translating gives CASTRKQGWQETQYF.

This chain joins TRBV11-2 and TRBJ1-2; D unresolved. V lost 6 bases and J 2 bases, leaving 10 bases between the germline ends. This CDR3 spans 13 amino acids. Germline V lookup: CDR1 SGHAT, CDR2 FQNNGV. CDR3 amino acids: CASSASTNYGYTF. The DNA of the CDR3 is TGTGCCAGCAGTGCGAGCACCAACTATGGCTACACCTTC.

The CDR3 loop is CAITPTEINTEAFF. CDR3 DNA sequence: TGTGCCATCACCCCGACAGAAATAAACACTGAAGCTTTCTTT. This chain uses TRBV10-3 with TRBJ1-1; possible D gene TRBD1, 5 bases. The V end lost 7 bases, the J end lost 2 bases, and 14 bases lay between the germline ends. Germline V gene sequence: CDR1 ENHRY, CDR2 SYGVKD. The CDR3 contains 14 residues.

This chain connects TRBV19 to TRBJ2-3; 7 bases fit TRBD1. Germline V CDR1 and CDR2: LNHDA, SQIVND (reference sequence). V was clipped by 5 bases and J by 2 bases; unmatched bases: 4. The CDR3 is 14 residues long. The CDR3 DNA sequence: TGTGCCAGTAGTCTGACAGGGTTCACAGATACGCAGTATTTT. Protein: CASSLTGFTDTQYF. Full variable domain (remainder filled in from reference TRBV19 and TRBJ2-3): DGGITQSPKYLFRKEGQNVTLSCEQNLNHDAMYWYRQDPGQGLRLIYYSQIVNDFQKGDIAEGYSVSREKKESFPLTVTSAQKNPTAFYLCASSLTGFTDTQYFGPGTRLTVL.

This clone was seen a single time. The chain carries TRBV12-3 or TRBV12-4 and TRBJ1-2; possible D gene TRBD1, 5 bases. V lost 4 bases and J 13 bases, leaving 16 bases between the germline ends. There are 12 residues in the CDR3. The CDR3 region is CASSWEGTGGTF. For the CDR3, the DNA is TGTGCCAGCAGTTGGGAGGGGACTGGAGGCACCTTC.

The genes are TRBV19 and TRBJ1-6; weak D call: TRBD1 (5 bases). The CDR3 spans 13 residues. CDR1 is LNHDA and CDR2 is SQIVND in the germline V gene (reference sequence). Trimming stripped 8 bases from V and 12 bases from J, with 17 bases between. CDR3 sequence: CASRGVRGEPLHF. CDR3 DNA sequence: TGTGCCAGTCGCGGCGTGAGGGGCGAACCCCTCCACTTT.

This rearrangement joins TRBV6-1 to TRBJ2-7; 13 positions agree with TRBD2. Germline V CDR1 and CDR2: MNHNS, SASEGT. The CDR3 covers 16 residues. Germline trimming cut 0 bases from V and 1 base from J; bases unmatched to any gene: 0. In DNA, the CDR3 is TGTGCCAGCAGTGAAGCGACTAGCGGGGGGTCCTACGAGCAGTACTTC. This sequence encodes CASSEATSGGSYEQYF.

V and J are TRBV19 and TRBJ1-5; TRBD1 is a possible D gene (5 bases). Germline CDR1 LNHDA, CDR2 SQIVND (reference sequence). This CDR3 has 14 residues. The V end lost 6 bases, the J end lost 1 base, and 10 bases lay between the germline ends. CDR3 sequence: CASRMTESNQPQHF. CDR3 DNA: TGTGCCAGTAGAATGACAGAGAGCAATCAGCCCCAGCATTTT. The full variable domain, in which reference TRBV19 and TRBJ1-5 provide the parts outside the CDR3, is DGGITQSPKYLFRKEGQNVTLSCEQNLNHDAMYWYRQDPGQGLRLIYYSQIVNDFQKGDIAEGYSVSREKKESFPLTVTSAQKNPTAFYLCASRMTESNQPQHFGDGTRLSIL.

The V call is TRBV19, the J call TRBJ2-7, with a tentative D call TRBD2 (5 bases). Germline CDR1 LNHDA, CDR2 SQIVND (reference sequence). This CDR3 spans 12 amino acids. V lost 7 bases, J lost 3 bases, and 10 bases lay in between. The CDR3 is CASKGVGYEQYF. The DNA for the CDR3 is TGTGCCAGTAAGGGAGTGGGCTACGAGCAGTACTTC.

The chain employs TRBV25-1 and TRBJ1-2; D uncertain. The CDR3 runs to 13 residues. The V and J ends lost 2 bases and 4 bases respectively, with 8 bases between them. Germline loops: CDR1 MGHDK, CDR2 SYGVNS. This chain's CDR3 is CASSENSAYGYTF. In nucleotides, the CDR3 is TGTGCCAGCAGTGAAAATTCGGCCTATGGCTACACCTTC.

This rearrangement joins TRBV28 to TRBJ2-3; possible D gene TRBD2, 5 bases. V was clipped by 3 bases and J by 4 bases, with 14 bases between them. Germline V gene data show CDR1 as MDHEN and CDR2 as SYDVKM. The CDR3 consists of 15 residues. The DNA of the CDR3 is TGTGCCAGCAGTTTCCGGGGTATGGGCCCAGATACGCAGTATTTT. Translated: CASSFRGMGPDTQYF.

The chain has TRBV2 and TRBJ2-1; 8 nucleotides agree with TRBD2. In germline, CDR1 is SNHLY, CDR2 FYNNEI. CDR3 length: 15 residues. Trimming cost V 11 bases and J 2 bases; bases outside gene matches: 11. In DNA, the CDR3 is TGTGCCGGAGAACTCGGGGGGGCCCCCTACAATGAGCAGTTCTTC. This gives the protein CAGELGGAPYNEQFF.

The chain carries TRBV20-1 and TRBJ1-1, with D maybe TRBD1 (6 bases). Germline V gene sequence: CDR1 DFQATT, CDR2 SNEGSKA (reference sequence). The V end was cut by 3 bases, the J end by 3 bases, with 11 bases between. CDR3 length: 13 amino acids. DNA of the CDR3: TGCAGTGCTAGTAGGACAGTCGACACTGAAGCTTTCTTT. Its translation is CSASRTVDTEAFF.

The rearrangement uses TRBV21-1 and TRBJ1-5. TRBV21-1 counts as a pseudogene. The CDR3 is made up of 13 amino acids. The CDR3 reads CASSKDANQPQHF. The CDR3, as DNA: TGTGCCAGCAGCAAAGATGCCAATCAGCCCCAGCATTTT.

This rearrangement joins TRBV28 to TRBJ2-2; D might be TRBD1 or TRBD2, each matching 5 bases. Germline CDR1 is MDHEN and CDR2 is SYDVKM. The CDR3 totals 13 residues. Trimming removed 6 bases from V and 3 bases from J, with 8 bases in between. In DNA, the CDR3 is TGTGCCAGCAGGGGACGAGACACCGGGGAGCTGTTTTTT. Protein product: CASRGRDTGELFF.